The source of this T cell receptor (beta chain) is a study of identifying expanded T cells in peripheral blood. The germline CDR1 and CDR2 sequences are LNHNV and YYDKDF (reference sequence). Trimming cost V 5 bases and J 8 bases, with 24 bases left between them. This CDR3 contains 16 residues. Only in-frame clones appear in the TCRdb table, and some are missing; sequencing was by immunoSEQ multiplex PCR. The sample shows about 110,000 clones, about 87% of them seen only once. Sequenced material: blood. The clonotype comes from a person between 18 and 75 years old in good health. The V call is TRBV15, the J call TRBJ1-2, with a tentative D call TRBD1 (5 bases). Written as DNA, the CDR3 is TGTGCCACCAGCCCGGGAGGGGTAAACTGGAAGGCGGGCTACACCTTC. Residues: CATSPGGVNWKAGYTF.